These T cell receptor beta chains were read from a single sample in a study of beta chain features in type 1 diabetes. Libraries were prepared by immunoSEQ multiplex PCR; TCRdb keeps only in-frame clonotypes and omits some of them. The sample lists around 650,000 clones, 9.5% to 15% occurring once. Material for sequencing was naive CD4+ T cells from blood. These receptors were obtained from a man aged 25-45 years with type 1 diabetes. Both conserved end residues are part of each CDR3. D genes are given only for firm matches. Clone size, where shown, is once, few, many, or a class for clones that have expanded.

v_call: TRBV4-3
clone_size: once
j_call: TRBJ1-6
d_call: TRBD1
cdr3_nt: TGCGCCAGCAGCCAAGAAGGCAGGGGGACCAATAATTCACCCCTCCACTTT
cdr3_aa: CASSQEGRGTNNSPLHF

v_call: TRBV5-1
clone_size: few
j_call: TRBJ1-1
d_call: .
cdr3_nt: TGCGCCAGCAGCTTGAGTAACACTGAAGCTTTCTTT
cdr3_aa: CASSLSNTEAFF

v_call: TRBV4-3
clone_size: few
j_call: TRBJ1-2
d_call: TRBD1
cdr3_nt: TGCGCCAGCAGCCAAGTACACGGCACAGGGGTGGACTATGGCTACACCTTC
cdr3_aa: CASSQVHGTGVDYGYTF

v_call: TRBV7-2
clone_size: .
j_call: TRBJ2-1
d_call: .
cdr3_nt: TGTGCCAGCAGCCATTCGTCGGTGCCAGGGACGAATGAGCAGTTCTTC
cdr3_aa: CASSHSSVPGTNEQFF

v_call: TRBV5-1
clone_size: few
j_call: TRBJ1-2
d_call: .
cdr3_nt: TGCGCCAGCAGCTTGAGTGCGGGAGGGGCATCCTATGGCTACACCTTC
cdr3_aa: CASSLSAGGASYGYTF

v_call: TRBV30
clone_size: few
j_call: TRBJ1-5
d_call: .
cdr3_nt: TGTGCCTGGAGTGCATCCCACAGCCAGCCCCAGCATTTT
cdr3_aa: CAWSASHSQPQHF

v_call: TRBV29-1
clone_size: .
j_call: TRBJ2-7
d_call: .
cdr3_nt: TGCAGCGTTGGAATAGAATCCTACGAGCAGTACTTC
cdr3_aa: CSVGIESYEQYF

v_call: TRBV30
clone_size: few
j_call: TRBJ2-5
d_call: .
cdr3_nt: TGTGCCTGGAGTCAACAGGAGCAAGAGACCCAGTACTTC
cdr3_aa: CAWSQQEQETQYF

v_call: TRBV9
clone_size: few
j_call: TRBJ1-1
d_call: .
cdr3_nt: TGTGCCAGCAGCCCTCAGAGCATGAACACTGAAGCTTTCTTT
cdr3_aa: CASSPQSMNTEAFF

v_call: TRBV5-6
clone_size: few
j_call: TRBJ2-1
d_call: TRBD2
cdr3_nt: TGTGCCAGCAGCTTAGGCGGGGGGGCAAATGAGCAGTTCTTC
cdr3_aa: CASSLGGGANEQFF

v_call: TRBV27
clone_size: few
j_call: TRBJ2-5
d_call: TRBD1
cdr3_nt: TGTGCCAGCAGCGACAGGGGGAACCAAGAGACCCAGTACTTC
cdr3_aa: CASSDRGNQETQYF

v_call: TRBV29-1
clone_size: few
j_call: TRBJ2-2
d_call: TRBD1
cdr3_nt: TGCAGCGTTGTTGTCACAGGGGCCGGCACCGGGGAGCTGTTTTTT
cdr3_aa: CSVVVTGAGTGELFF

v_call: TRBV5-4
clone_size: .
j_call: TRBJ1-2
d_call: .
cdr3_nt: TGTGCCAGCAGCTTCCCAGGGGCAGGCTATGGCTACACCTTC
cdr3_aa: CASSFPGAGYGYTF

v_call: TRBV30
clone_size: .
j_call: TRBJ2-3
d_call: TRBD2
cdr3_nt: TGTGCCTGGAGTTCCCCCCGAAGAGGGACTACCTTGCTAGGAGATACGCAGTATTTT
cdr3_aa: CAWSSPRRGTTLLGDTQYF

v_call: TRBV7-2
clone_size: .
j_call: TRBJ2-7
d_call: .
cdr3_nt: TGTGCCAGCAGCTTAGCGAGTAGGTACGAGCAGTACTTC
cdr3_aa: CASSLASRYEQYF

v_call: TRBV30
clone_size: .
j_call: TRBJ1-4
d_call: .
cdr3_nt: TGTGCCTGGAGTGATAAAACGGGGGGTAATGAAAAACTGTTTTTT
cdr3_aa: CAWSDKTGGNEKLFF

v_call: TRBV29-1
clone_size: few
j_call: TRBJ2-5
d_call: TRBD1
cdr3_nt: TGCAGCGCCCCCCGATCAGGGGGCGCGGAGACCCAGTACTTC
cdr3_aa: CSAPRSGGAETQYF

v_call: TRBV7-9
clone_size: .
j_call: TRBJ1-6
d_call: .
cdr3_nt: TGTGCCAGCAGCTTTGGGCGGGAAAATTCACCCCTCCACTTT
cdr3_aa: CASSFGRENSPLHF

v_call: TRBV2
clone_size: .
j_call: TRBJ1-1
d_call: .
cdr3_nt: TGTGCCAGCAGAAGAGGGGAACCTGAAGCTTTCTTT
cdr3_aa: CASRRGEPEAFF

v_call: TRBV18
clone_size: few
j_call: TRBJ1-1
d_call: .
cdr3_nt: TGTGCCAGCTCACAGGGAGAAGAGCTGAACACTGAAGCTTTCTTT
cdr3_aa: CASSQGEELNTEAFF

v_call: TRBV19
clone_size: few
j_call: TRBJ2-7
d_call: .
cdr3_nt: TGTGCCAGTGGGGCCATACCCGGGGGCGAGCAGTACTTC
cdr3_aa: CASGAIPGGEQYF

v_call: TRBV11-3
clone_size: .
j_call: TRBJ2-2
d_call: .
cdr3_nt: TGTGCCAGCAGCTTAGATATTGACGGGGAGCTGTTTTTT
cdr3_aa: CASSLDIDGELFF

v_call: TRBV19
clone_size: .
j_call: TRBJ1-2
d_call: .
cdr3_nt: TGTGCCAGTAGTATAGAGTGGACTAACTATGGCTACACCTTC
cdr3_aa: CASSIEWTNYGYTF

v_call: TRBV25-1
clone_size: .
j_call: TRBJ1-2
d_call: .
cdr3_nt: TGTGCCAGCAGTGCCCCCGGGACCCCCGGCTTAGGCTACACCTTC
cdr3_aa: CASSAPGTPGLGYTF

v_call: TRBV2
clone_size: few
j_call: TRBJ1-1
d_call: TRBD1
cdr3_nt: TGTGCCAGCAGTGTGGGACAGGGGAACACTGAAGCTTTCTTT
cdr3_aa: CASSVGQGNTEAFF

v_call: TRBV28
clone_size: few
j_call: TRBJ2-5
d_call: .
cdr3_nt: TGTGCCAGCAGTTCGGCGGGGGCATCACAAGAGACCCAGTACTTC
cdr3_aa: CASSSAGASQETQYF

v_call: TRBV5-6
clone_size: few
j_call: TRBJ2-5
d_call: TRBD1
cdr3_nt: TGTGCCAGCAGCCGCCGGGACAGGGTTTTGGAGACCCAGTACTTC
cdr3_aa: CASSRRDRVLETQYF

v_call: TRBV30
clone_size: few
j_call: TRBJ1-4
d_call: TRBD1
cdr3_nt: TGTGCCTGCGACAGGGGGCCGAATGAAAAACTGTTTTTT
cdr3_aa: CACDRGPNEKLFF

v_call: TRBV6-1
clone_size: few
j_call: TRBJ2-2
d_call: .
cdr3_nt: TGTGCCAGCAGTGTAAACACCGGGGAGCTGTTTTTT
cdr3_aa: CASSVNTGELFF

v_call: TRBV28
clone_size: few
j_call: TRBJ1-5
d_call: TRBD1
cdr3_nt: TGTGCCAGCGGTGACAGGGGGGTCCAGGGGCCCCAGCATTTT
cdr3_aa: CASGDRGVQGPQHF

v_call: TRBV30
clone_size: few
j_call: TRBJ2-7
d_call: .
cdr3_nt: TGTGCCTGGAGTCTGCTCACCAGCTCCTACGAGCAGTACTTC
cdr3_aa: CAWSLLTSSYEQYF

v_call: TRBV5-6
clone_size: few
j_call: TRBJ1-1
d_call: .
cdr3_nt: TGTGCCAGCAGCATCCAGGGTGACGGCACTGAAGCTTTCTTT
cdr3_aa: CASSIQGDGTEAFF

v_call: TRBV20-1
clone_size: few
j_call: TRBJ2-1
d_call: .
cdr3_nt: TGCAGTGCTAGTAAGGATGAGCAGTTCTTC
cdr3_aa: CSASKDEQFF

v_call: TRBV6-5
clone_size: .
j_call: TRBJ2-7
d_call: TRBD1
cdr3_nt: TGTGCCAGCAGCCCGACAGGGTTGACCTACGAGCAGTACTTC
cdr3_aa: CASSPTGLTYEQYF

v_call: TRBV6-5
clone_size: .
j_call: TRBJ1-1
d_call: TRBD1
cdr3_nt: TGTGCCAGCAGGGAGGGACAGAAGAACACTGAAGCTTTCTTT
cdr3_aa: CASREGQKNTEAFF

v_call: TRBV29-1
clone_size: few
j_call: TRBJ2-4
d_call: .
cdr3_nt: TGCAGCGTTGGGGGGGTGGAAGGGTTAGCCAAAAACATTCAGTACTTC
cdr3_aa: CSVGGVEGLAKNIQYF

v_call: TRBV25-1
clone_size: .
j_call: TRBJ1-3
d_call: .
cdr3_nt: TGTGCCAGCAGTGCATCCGGCAGTCACACCATATATTTT
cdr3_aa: CASSASGSHTIYF

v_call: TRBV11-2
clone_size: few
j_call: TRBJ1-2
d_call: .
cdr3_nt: TGTGCCAGCAGCCCAGGAGAAAACTATGGCTACACCTTC
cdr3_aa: CASSPGENYGYTF

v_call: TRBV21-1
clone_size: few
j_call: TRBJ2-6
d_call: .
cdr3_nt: TGTGCCAGCAGCAGCAACGCCAACGTCCTGACTTTC
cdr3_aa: CASSSNANVLTF

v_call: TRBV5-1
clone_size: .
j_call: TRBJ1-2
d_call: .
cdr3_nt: TGCGCCAGCAGCTTGGCATTGGACACCCTTAACTATGGCTACACCTTC
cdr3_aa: CASSLALDTLNYGYTF

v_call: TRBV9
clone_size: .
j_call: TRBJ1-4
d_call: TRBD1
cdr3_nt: TGTGCCAGCAGCACATACAGGGGGCCGGCTAATGAAAAACTGTTTTTT
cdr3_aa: CASSTYRGPANEKLFF

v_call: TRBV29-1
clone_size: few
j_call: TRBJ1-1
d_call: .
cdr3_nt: TGCAGCGCCCGGGGCCGGAACACTGAAGCTTTCTTT
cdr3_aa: CSARGRNTEAFF

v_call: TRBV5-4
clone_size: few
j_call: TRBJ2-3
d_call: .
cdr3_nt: TGTGCCAGCAGCTTGACGTCCCCCACAGATACGCAGTATTTT
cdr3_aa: CASSLTSPTDTQYF

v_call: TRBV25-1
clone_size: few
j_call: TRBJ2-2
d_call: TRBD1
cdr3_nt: TGTGCCAGCGGAAGACAGGGGTCCTCGAACACCGGGGAGCTGTTTTTT
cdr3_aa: CASGRQGSSNTGELFF

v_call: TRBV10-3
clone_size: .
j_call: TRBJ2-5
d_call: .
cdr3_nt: TGTGCCATCAGCGGAACAGGGATGGAGGAGACCCAGTACTTC
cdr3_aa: CAISGTGMEETQYF

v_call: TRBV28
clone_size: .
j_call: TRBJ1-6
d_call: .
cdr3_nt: TGTGCCAGCAGTTTAGTCGGAGATAATTCACCCCTCCACTTT
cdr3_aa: CASSLVGDNSPLHF

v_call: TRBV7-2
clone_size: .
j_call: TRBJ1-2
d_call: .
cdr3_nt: TGTGCCAGCAGCCCCGGTGGCAGCCGGGCTAACTATGGCTACACCTTC
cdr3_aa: CASSPGGSRANYGYTF

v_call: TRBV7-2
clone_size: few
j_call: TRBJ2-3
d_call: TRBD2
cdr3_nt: TGTGCCAGCAGCCATCTTAGTACTAGCGGGGGAGTAGGCACAGATACGCAGTATTTT
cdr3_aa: CASSHLSTSGGVGTDTQYF

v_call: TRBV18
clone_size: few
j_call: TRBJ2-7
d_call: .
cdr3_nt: TGTGCCAGCTCCGCGGGGACGGCCTCAGGCGAGCAGTACTTC
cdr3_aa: CASSAGTASGEQYF